These T cell receptor beta chains were read from a single sample in a study of blood T cell repertoires in COVID-19. Generated by immunoSEQ multiplex PCR, the TCRdb table keeps only in-frame clones and is missing some. The table has roughly 210,000 clones, around 84% seen once. Material for sequencing was peripheral blood. These receptor sequences come from a woman older than 75 with COVID-19, enrolled during active disease. CDR3s leave out the opening cysteine and the closing phenylalanine or tryptophan.

CDR3: ASSSPTVPLH
V: TRBV7-8
J: TRBJ1-6

CDR3: ASSWTGAFYYGYT
V: TRBV7-2
J: TRBJ1-2

CDR3: ASSAALVNEQF
V: TRBV9
J: TRBJ2-1

CDR3: ASSLGGQSTDTQY
V: TRBV5-1
J: TRBJ2-3

CDR3: ASSLEGAGNEKLF
V: TRBV5-1
J: TRBJ1-4

CDR3: ASSPGQGDQPQH
V: TRBV19
J: TRBJ1-5

CDR3: ASSDPRQGRNEQF
V: TRBV6-4
J: TRBJ2-1

CDR3: ASSLAEDGSYGYT
V: TRBV7-8
J: TRBJ1-2

CDR3: ASSDDPGTSGSYNEQF
V: TRBV2
J: TRBJ2-1

CDR3: ASAQGNTIY
V: TRBV30
J: TRBJ1-3

CDR3: ASSGQGQGATEAF
V: TRBV5-1
J: TRBJ1-1

CDR3: ASSQERGRLSLH
V: TRBV3-1/TRBV3-2
J: TRBJ1-6

CDR3: ASSLVASGANVLT
V: TRBV5-1
J: TRBJ2-6

CDR3: ASSLDPVRNIQY
V: TRBV7-2
J: TRBJ2-4

CDR3: AWMNRGGTEAF
V: TRBV30
J: TRBJ1-1

CDR3: ASSLADRGLSTDTQY
V: TRBV7-8
J: TRBJ2-3

CDR3: ASSLAGTANSPLH
V: TRBV5-4
J: TRBJ1-6

CDR3: ASSLGQEASWEGNQPQH
V: TRBV7-9
J: TRBJ1-5

CDR3: ASSINSGQGAENSPLH
V: TRBV19
J: TRBJ1-6

CDR3: ASSLPRGALTQY
V: TRBV28
J: TRBJ2-3

CDR3: ASSLFSGAVRNTEAF
V: TRBV5-4
J: TRBJ1-1

CDR3: ASRFEGANEQF
V: TRBV11-2
J: TRBJ2-1

CDR3: ASTELGGNTEAF
V: TRBV19
J: TRBJ1-1

CDR3: ASSPSGTGGGYEQF
V: TRBV19
J: TRBJ2-1

CDR3: ASTDRENYGYT
V: TRBV5-1
J: TRBJ1-2

CDR3: ASHPGQDNEKLF
V: TRBV19
J: TRBJ1-4

CDR3: ASSLGGIQGDTQY
V: TRBV5-4
J: TRBJ2-3

CDR3: ASRSGWGYT
V: TRBV28
J: TRBJ1-2

CDR3: ATFGTPSSPLH
V: TRBV7-9
J: TRBJ1-6

CDR3: ASSPIGGLGTEAF
V: TRBV14
J: TRBJ1-1

CDR3: ASSRRQMNTEAF
V: TRBV18
J: TRBJ1-1

CDR3: ASSLGASYTEAF
V: TRBV5-1
J: TRBJ1-1

CDR3: ASSQDSNAQPQH
V: TRBV3-1/TRBV3-2
J: TRBJ1-5

CDR3: ASSQGTGEGQETQY
V: TRBV4-2
J: TRBJ2-5

CDR3: ASSEAGGQGEQF
V: TRBV5-1
J: TRBJ2-1